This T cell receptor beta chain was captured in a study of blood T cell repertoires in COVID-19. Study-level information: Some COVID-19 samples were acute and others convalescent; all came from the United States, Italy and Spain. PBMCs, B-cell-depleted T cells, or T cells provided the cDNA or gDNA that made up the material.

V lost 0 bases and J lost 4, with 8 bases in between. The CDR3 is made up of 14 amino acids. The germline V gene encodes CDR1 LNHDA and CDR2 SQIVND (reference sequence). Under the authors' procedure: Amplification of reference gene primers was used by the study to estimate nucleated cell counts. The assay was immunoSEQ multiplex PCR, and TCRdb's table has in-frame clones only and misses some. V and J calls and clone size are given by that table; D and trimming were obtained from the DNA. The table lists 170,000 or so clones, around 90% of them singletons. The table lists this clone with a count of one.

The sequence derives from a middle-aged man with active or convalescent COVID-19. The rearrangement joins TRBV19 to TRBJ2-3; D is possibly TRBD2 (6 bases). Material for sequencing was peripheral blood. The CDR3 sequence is CASSIDREADTQYF. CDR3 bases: TGTGCCAGTAGTATAGACAGGGAGGCAGATACGCAGTATTTT.